One sample yielded the 26 T cell receptor beta chains listed below, sequenced in a study of early T cells in non-severe SARS-CoV-2 infection. TCRdb reprocessed the 5' RACE reads via MiXCR and lists one record per CDR3 protein. Of approximately 70,000 distinct CDR3 sequences detected, roughly 12% appear once; the ten largest clones hold approximately 2.6%. This sample comprised whole blood, obtained at baseline. These receptors were obtained from an adult who was a healthcare worker with PCR-confirmed SARS-CoV-2 infection or an uninfected control (not recorded which).

This clonotype was counted a few times. V and J are TRBV5-1 and TRBJ1-1, with D possibly matching TRBD1 (5 bases). This CDR3 is built from 14 residues. V was clipped by 5 bases and J by 4 bases, with 15 bases between them. The germline V gene encodes CDR1 SGHRS and CDR2 YFSETQ. CDR3: CASSLGTSSTEAFF. In DNA form, the CDR3 reads TGCGCCAGCAGTCTCGGGACTTCAAGCACTGAAGCTTTCTTT.

This clonotype appeared many times. The V and J genes are TRBV5-1 and TRBJ2-1, with 7 bases matching TRBD1. V was pared by 4 bases and J by 10 bases, with 8 bases of the junction left unmatched. The CDR3 is made up of 13 amino acids. Germline values: CDR1 SGHRS, CDR2 YFSETQ. DNA for the CDR3: TGCGCCAGCAGCCAGAGACAGGGCCACGAGCAGTTCTTC. It translates to CASSQRQGHEQFF.

This chain joins TRBV28 and TRBJ2-7; 8 bases match TRBD1. The CDR3 spans 15 residues. Looked up from germline, CDR1 is MDHEN and CDR2 is SYDVKM. The V and J ends lost 6 bases and 0 bases, in that order; junction bases with no gene match: 7. CDR3 sequence reads: CASSRTGPSSYEQYF. The CDR3 nucleotides are TGTGCCAGCAGCCGGACAGGGCCCAGCTCCTACGAGCAGTACTTC.

As DNA, the CDR3 is TGTGCCAGCAGTTTCGAGGGGCGGCTCACAGATACGCAGTATTTT. Its translation is CASSFEGRLTDTQYF. The chain carries TRBV12-3 or TRBV12-4 and TRBJ2-3; D possibly matches TRBD1 or TRBD2 (5 bases each). Trimming took off 3 bases at V and 2 bases at J, with 12 bases between the two ends. The CDR3 covers 15 residues.

This clonotype has a handful of counts. The CDR3 spells CASSELAGQETQYF. The DNA for the CDR3 is TGCGCCAGCAGTGAACTAGCGGGCCAAGAGACCCAGTACTTC. This chain uses TRBV10-1 with TRBJ2-5; TRBD2 matches 9 bases. Unmatched junction bases numbered 0, after V lost 3 bases and J lost 1 base. Germline CDR1 WNHNN, CDR2 SYGVQD (reference sequence). This CDR3 contains 14 residues.

In this sample, this clonotype turned up a few times. This chain connects TRBV7-9 to TRBJ2-3, with a weak D call TRBD2 (6 bases). Between the trimmed V and J ends, which lost 1 base and 10 bases, there was a span of 9 bases. CDR1 is SEHNR and CDR2 is FQNEAQ in the germline V gene (reference sequence). CDR3 length: 12 amino acids. The CDR3 region is CASSLGGTAQYF. In DNA, the CDR3 is TGTGCCAGCAGCTTAGGTGGGACTGCGCAGTATTTT.

This clonotype was found many times. The rearrangement uses TRBV20-1 and TRBJ2-2; TRBD2 might be the D (6 bases). CDR1 is DFQATT and CDR2 is SNEGSKA in the germline V gene (reference sequence). The ends were cut back, 0 bases at V and 1 base at J, with 12 bases in the middle. The CDR3 loop spans 16 amino acids. CDR3 sequence reads: CSARDMGGENTGELFF. In nucleotides, the CDR3 is TGCAGTGCTAGAGATATGGGCGGGGAGAACACCGGGGAGCTGTTTTTT.

This clonotype was detected once. The chain joins TRBV27 to TRBJ2-1; 7 positions match TRBD2. The CDR3 is made up of 16 amino acids. Germline CDR1 and CDR2: MNHEY and SMNVEV (reference sequence). V gave up 2 bases and J gave up 9 bases; unmatched junction bases: 13. The CDR3 DNA reads as TGTGCCAGCAGTTTAGGGAGGGTTACACTGGGGATTGAGCAGTTCTTC. This sequence encodes CASSLGRVTLGIEQFF.

In this sample, this clonotype turned up a few times. The rearrangement joins TRBV4-2 to TRBJ2-7, with 8 bases aligning to TRBD1. V lost 1 base, J lost 3 bases, and 5 bases stayed unmatched. CDR3 length: 15 residues. Per the germline V gene, CDR1 is LGHNA and CDR2 is YNFKEQ. CDR3 sequence reads: CASSQVGQGDYEQYF. The CDR3 nucleotides are TGTGCCAGCAGCCAAGTAGGACAGGGTGACTACGAGCAGTACTTC.

This chain uses TRBV29-1 with TRBJ2-3; a possible D gene is TRBD2 (6 bases). Germline V CDR1 and CDR2: SQVTM, ANQGSEA. The CDR3 runs 13 residues. V was clipped by 6 bases and J by 8 bases, with 18 bases between them. The CDR3 sequence: CSVVGQAGGTQYF. The CDR3 DNA is TGCAGCGTGGTGGGGCAAGCGGGCGGTACGCAGTATTTT.

At least ten counts were recorded for this clonotype. The V gene is TRBV6-5, the J gene TRBJ2-7; TRBD1 matches 7 bases. Germline assignment: CDR1 MNHEY and CDR2 SVGAGI. The CDR3 is 14 amino acids. V was pared by 2 bases and J by 5 bases, with 6 bases of the junction left unmatched. CDR3 DNA: TGTGCCAGCAGTTACGACAGGGTTTCCCACGAGCAGTACTTC. It yields the protein CASSYDRVSHEQYF.

As concerns this clonotype: Lacking the conserved final phenylalanine or tryptophan, this CDR3 likely reflects a read error. This chain connects TRBV18 to TRBJ2-7; TRBD2 might be the D (6 bases). Looked up from germline, CDR1 is KGHSH and CDR2 is LQKENI. V was cut by 3 bases and J by 2 bases, with 11 bases left in between. CDR3 length: 14 amino acids. The CDR3 sequence is CASSPGGYTYEQYS. The CDR3 DNA follows: TGTGCCAGCTCACCGGGAGGCTACACCTACGAGCAGTACTCC.

The rearrangement uses TRBV6-4 and TRBJ2-7; 7 nucleotides agree with TRBD2. The J segment lost 2 bases and the V segment lost 3 bases, leaving 7 bases of the junction unmatched. The CDR3 runs to 15 residues. Per the germline V gene, CDR1 is MRHNA and CDR2 is SNTAGT. CDR3 sequence (DNA): TGTGCCAGCAGTGAGCAAGCGGGGCCTGCCTACGAGCAGTACTTC. Protein: CASSEQAGPAYEQYF.

This clonotype was seen ten or more times. The rearrangement links TRBV5-5 to TRBJ2-2; D is unresolved. The CDR3 has 15 amino acids. Germline CDR1 SGHKS, CDR2 YYEKEE (reference sequence). V was clipped by 1 base and J by 3 bases, with 10 bases between them. The CDR3 reads CASSLTDMYTGELFF. The DNA for the CDR3 is TGTGCCAGCAGCTTGACAGACATGTACACCGGGGAGCTGTTTTTT.

The chain recombines TRBV6-5 with TRBJ1-2; 8 nucleotides match TRBD1. CDR3 length equals 16 residues. The trim removed 1 base at V and 9 bases at J, leaving 13 bases unmatched. CDR1 MNHEY and CDR2 SVGAGI come from the germline V gene. The CDR3 bases are TGTGCCAGCAGTTACTACGGGCAGGGGGCGCGGTATAGCTACACCTTC. Amino acids: CASSYYGQGARYSYTF.

The rearrangement joins TRBV6-5 to TRBJ2-7; 8 bases fit TRBD1. The length of the CDR3 is 12 residues. In germline, CDR1 is MNHEY, CDR2 SVGAGI. Trimming took 6 bases from V and 6 from J; bases not matched to a gene: 4. This chain's CDR3 is CASRRTGSEQYF. The DNA for the CDR3 is TGTGCCAGCAGGAGGACAGGGTCCGAGCAGTACTTC.

This clonotype was observed a handful of times. The J gene is TRBJ2-3, the V gene TRBV18, with 10 bases lining up with TRBD2. J lost 5 bases, V lost 3 bases, and 5 bases had no gene match. The CDR3 is made up of 15 amino acids. Germline CDR1 is KGHSH and CDR2 is LQKENI. The CDR3 is CASSPPGLALDTQYF. CDR3 in DNA: TGTGCCAGCTCACCTCCGGGACTAGCGTTAGATACGCAGTATTTT.

J is TRBJ1-1 and V is TRBV7-8, with D maybe TRBD1 (5 bases). Germline CDR1 and CDR2: SGHVS and FQNEAQ. Trimming stripped 3 bases from V and 2 bases from J, with 13 bases between. This CDR3 comprises 15 residues. The CDR3 loop is CASSLGDSLNTEAFF. The CDR3 coding sequence is TGTGCCAGCAGCTTGGGCGACAGCCTCAACACTGAAGCTTTCTTT.

This clonotype turned up a few times. V is TRBV14 and J is TRBJ2-3; D is possibly TRBD2 (6 bases). The CDR3 length is 15 residues. V was trimmed by 0 bases and J by 3 bases, leaving 10 bases between them. Per the germline V gene, CDR1 is SGHDN and CDR2 is FVKESK. The CDR3 DNA is TGTGCCAGCAGCCAAGAAACTAGCCCGACAGATACGCAGTATTTT. Encoded protein: CASSQETSPTDTQYF.

This sequence joins TRBV18 and TRBJ1-1; no clear D gene. This CDR3 contains 18 residues. Deletions cut 3 bases from V and 5 bases from J, with 25 bases between. Looked up from germline, CDR1 is KGHSH and CDR2 is LQKENI. The CDR3 here is CASSPGDPPQYLRTEAFF. CDR3 in DNA: TGTGCCAGCTCACCCGGTGACCCGCCGCAGTATTTAAGAACTGAAGCTTTCTTT.

This clonotype came up a few times. This chain links TRBV11-2 with TRBJ1-1; D call uncertain. Germline CDR1 reads SGHAT; CDR2 reads FQNNGV. The V end was cut by 0 bases, the J end by 4 bases, with 9 bases between. The CDR3 loop spans 14 amino acids. CDR3 sequence: CASSLDPGGTEAFF. The DNA for the CDR3 is TGTGCCAGCAGCTTAGATCCAGGTGGCACTGAAGCTTTCTTT. Together with reference TRBV11-2 and TRBJ1-1, the CDR3 gives the full variable domain: EAGVAQSPRYKIIEKRQSVAFWCNPISGHATLYWYQQILGQGPKLLIQFQNNGVVDDSQLPKDRFSAERLKGVDSTLKIQPAKLEDSAVYLCASSLDPGGTEAFFGQGTRLTVV.

In DNA, the CDR3 is TGTGCCAGCAGTGAAGCGTGGCGGGGGGTCTACGAGCAGTACTTC. Protein sequence: CASSEAWRGVYEQYF. The rearrangement links TRBV6-1 to TRBJ2-7; 8 nucleotides agree with TRBD2. CDR3 length equals 15 residues. Trimming at V came to 0 bases and at J to 3 bases, leaving 4 bases not matched to a gene. Germline V gene lookup returns CDR1 MNHNS and CDR2 SASEGT.

At least ten counts were recorded for this clonotype. In DNA form, the CDR3 reads TGTGCCAGCTCTCAGGACAGGGGCGCTTTCTTT. It is translated as CASSQDRGAFF. The rearrangement links TRBV18 to TRBJ1-1; 9 bases align to TRBD1. The CDR3 covers 11 residues. Germline V CDR1 and CDR2: KGHSH, LQKENI. After removal of 6 bases from V and 11 bases from J, the junction contained 4 bases not matched to a gene.

This clonotype was counted only a few times. The genes are TRBV19 and TRBJ2-6; a possible D gene is TRBD2 (6 bases). The V gene lost 4 bases and the J gene lost 4 bases, with 11 bases spanning the gap. The germline gives CDR1 LNHDA, CDR2 SQIVND (reference sequence). This CDR3 has 15 amino acids. CDR3 loop: CASSRTGDGANVLTF. The DNA of the CDR3 is TGTGCCAGTAGTAGGACGGGGGACGGGGCCAACGTCCTGACTTTC.

The chain has TRBV11-2 and TRBJ2-7; D might be TRBD1 (5 bases). With 5 bases removed from V and 2 bases from J, the gap between germline ends came to 13 bases. Germline V gene lookup returns CDR1 SGHAT and CDR2 FQNNGV. The CDR3 has 14 amino acids. The CDR3 loop reads CASSPIDSTYEQYF. CDR3 DNA sequence: TGTGCCAGCAGCCCAATTGACAGTACCTACGAGCAGTACTTC.

This clonotype was seen more than once but under ten times. This chain links TRBV20-1 with TRBJ2-4, with TRBD1 matching over 7 bases. Germline V gene data show CDR1 as DFQATT and CDR2 as SNEGSKA (reference sequence). V trimming: 0 bases; J trimming: 5 bases; junction bases outside the gene matches: 7. The length of the CDR3 is 15 residues. This CDR3 is CSAREGTVRENIQYF. In nucleotides, the CDR3 is TGCAGTGCTAGAGAGGGGACAGTTCGAGAAAACATTCAGTACTTC.